The TCR beta chain described here comes from a study of blood T cells in healthy people across ages. A second PCR, run for about 7 to 11 cycles, used a sample-barcoded 5' primer plus a J-beta primer mix. Each TCR beta cDNA got a 12-nucleotide random molecular identifier. TCRdb passed the 5' RACE reads through MiXCR, listing each CDR3 protein once. The sample yields around 620,000 distinct CDR3 sequences, approximately 30% seen once. Germline lookup yields CDR1 SGHRS and CDR2 YFSETQ. V dropped 3 bases and J dropped 9 bases, with 12 bases sitting between them. The CDR3 loop spans 12 amino acids. V and J are TRBV5-1 and TRBJ2-5; D possibly matches TRBD1 or TRBD2 (5 bases each). The sample was blood. The TCR comes from a woman in her sixties or seventies in good health. The CDR3 DNA follows: TGCGCCAGCAGCTGGGGACCCGAGGCCCAGTACTTC. Protein product: CASSWGPEAQYF.